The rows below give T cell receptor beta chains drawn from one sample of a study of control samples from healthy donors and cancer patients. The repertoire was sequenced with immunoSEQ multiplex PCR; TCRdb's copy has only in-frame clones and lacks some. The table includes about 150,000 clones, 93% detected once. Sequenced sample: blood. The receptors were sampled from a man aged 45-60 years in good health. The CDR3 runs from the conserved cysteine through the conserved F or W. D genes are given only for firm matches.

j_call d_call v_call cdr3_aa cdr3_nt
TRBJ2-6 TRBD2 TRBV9 CASSALGGTGANVLTF TGTGCCAGCAGCGCCCTGGGGGGGACTGGGGCCAACGTCCTGACTTTC
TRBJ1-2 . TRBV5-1 CASSLHGEIGYTF TGCGCCAGCAGCTTGCACGGAGAGATCGGCTACACCTTC
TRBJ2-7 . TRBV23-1 CASSQKKNASYEQYF TGCGCCAGCAGTCAAAAGAAGAACGCTTCCTACGAGCAGTACTTC
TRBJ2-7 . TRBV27 CASNLIARHYEQYF TGTGCCAGCAATCTCATAGCGAGACACTACGAGCAGTACTTC
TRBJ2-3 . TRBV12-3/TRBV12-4 CASSFPLTDTQYF TGTGCCAGCAGTTTCCCCCTCACAGATACGCAGTATTTT
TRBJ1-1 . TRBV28 CASSSQGAKNTEAFF TGTGCCAGCAGCTCCCAAGGGGCCAAGAACACTGAAGCTTTCTTT
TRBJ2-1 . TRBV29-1 CSAEGRRFLYNEQFF TGCAGCGCCGAGGGCAGGCGCTTTCTTTACAATGAGCAGTTCTTC
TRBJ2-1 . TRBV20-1 CSAGLLAGQFF TGCAGTGCTGGATTACTAGCCGGGCAGTTCTTC
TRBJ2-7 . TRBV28 CASSFSAGSYEQYF TGTGCCAGCAGTTTTTCTGCCGGGTCCTACGAGCAGTACTTC
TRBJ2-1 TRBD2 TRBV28 CASIMGGSNEQFF TGTGCCAGCATTATGGGAGGGAGCAATGAGCAGTTCTTC
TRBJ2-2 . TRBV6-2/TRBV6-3 CASSPPGRGTGELFF TGTGCCAGCAGTCCCCCGGGCAGAGGCACCGGGGAGCTGTTTTTT
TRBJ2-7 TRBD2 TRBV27 CASSADRAPLAGVQEQYF TGTGCCAGCAGTGCGGACAGGGCCCCACTAGCGGGAGTTCAGGAGCAGTACTTC
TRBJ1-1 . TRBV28 CASRGAGRAEAFF TGTGCCAGCAGGGGGGCAGGGCGTGCTGAAGCTTTCTTT
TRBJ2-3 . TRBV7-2 CASSHTISTDTQYF TGTGCCAGCAGCCACACTATCAGCACAGATACGCAGTATTTT
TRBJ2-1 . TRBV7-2 CASSLDIRELYNEQFF TGTGCCAGCAGCTTAGACATTCGGGAGCTATACAATGAGCAGTTCTTC